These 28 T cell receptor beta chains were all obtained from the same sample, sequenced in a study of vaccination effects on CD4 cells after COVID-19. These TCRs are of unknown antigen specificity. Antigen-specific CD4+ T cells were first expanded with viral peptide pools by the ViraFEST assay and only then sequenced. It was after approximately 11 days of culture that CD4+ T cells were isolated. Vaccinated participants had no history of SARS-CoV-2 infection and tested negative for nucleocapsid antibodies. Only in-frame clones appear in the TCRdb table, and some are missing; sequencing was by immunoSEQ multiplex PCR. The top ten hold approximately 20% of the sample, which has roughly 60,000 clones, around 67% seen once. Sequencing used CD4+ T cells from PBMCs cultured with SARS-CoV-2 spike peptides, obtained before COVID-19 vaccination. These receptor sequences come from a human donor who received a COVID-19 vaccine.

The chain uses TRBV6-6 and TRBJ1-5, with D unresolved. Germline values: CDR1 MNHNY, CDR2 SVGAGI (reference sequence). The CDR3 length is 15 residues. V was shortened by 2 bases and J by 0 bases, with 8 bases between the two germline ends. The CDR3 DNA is TGTGCCAGCAGTTACGGGCCCCATAGCAATCAGCCCCAGCATTTT. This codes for CASSYGPHSNQPQHF.

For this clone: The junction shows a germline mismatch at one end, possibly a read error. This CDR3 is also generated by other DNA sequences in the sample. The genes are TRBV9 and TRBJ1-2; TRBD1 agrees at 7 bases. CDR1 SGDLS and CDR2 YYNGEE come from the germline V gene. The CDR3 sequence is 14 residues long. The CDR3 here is CASSVTGIGYGYTF. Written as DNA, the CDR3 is TGTGCCAGCAGCGTGACAGGGATAGGGTATGGTTACACCTTC.

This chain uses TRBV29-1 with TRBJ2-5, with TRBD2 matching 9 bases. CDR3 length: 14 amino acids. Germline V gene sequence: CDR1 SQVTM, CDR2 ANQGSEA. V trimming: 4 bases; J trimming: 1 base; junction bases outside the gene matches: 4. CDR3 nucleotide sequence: TGCAGCGTTGGGGCGGGAGGGATCCAAGAGACCCAGTACTTC. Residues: CSVGAGGIQETQYF.

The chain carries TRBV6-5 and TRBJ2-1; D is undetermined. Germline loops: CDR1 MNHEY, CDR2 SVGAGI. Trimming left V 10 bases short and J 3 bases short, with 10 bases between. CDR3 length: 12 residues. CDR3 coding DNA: TGTGCCACCCAAGCAGACTACAATGAGCAGTTCTTC. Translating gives CATQADYNEQFF.

The CDR3 DNA reads as TGCGCCAGCAGCGGACTAGCGGGGCAGCCCACAGATACGCAGTATTTT. This gives the protein CASSGLAGQPTDTQYF. The chain carries TRBV5-1 and TRBJ2-3; TRBD2 matches at 12 bases. CDR1 and CDR2 (germline): SGHRS, YFSETQ. This CDR3 is built from 16 residues. The V segment lost 4 bases and the J segment 2 bases; nucleotides outside the gene matches: 5. Combining the CDR3 with reference TRBV5-1 and TRBJ2-3 gives the whole variable domain KAGVTQTPRYLIKTRGQQVTLSCSPISGHRSVSWYQQTPGQGLQFLFEYFSETQRNKGNFPGRFSGRQFSNSRSEMNVSTLELGDSALYLCASSGLAGQPTDTQYFGPGTRLTVL.

The CDR3 nucleotides read TGTGCCAGCAGCTTGGAACCAAGTATCGAGACCCAGTACTTC. Its protein product is CASSLEPSIETQYF. The rearrangement uses TRBV5-5 and TRBJ2-5; unclear D gene. The germline V gene encodes CDR1 SGHKS and CDR2 YYEKEE (reference sequence). The ends were cut back, 0 bases at V and 5 bases at J, with 11 bases in the middle. The CDR3 extends over 14 amino acids.

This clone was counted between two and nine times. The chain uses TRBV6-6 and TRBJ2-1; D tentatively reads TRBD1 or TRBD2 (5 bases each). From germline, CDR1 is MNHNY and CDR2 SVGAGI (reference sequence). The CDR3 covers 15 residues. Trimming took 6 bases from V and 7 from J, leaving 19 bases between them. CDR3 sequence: CASSGPGTRGNEQFF. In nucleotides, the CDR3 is TGTGCCAGCAGCGGACCCGGGACCCGAGGGAATGAGCAGTTCTTC.

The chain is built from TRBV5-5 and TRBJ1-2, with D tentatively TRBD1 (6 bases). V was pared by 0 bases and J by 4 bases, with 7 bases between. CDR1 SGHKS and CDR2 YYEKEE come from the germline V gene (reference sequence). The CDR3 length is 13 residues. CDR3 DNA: TGTGCCAGCAGCTTGGGGACAGCCTATGGCTACACCTTC. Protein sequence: CASSLGTAYGYTF.

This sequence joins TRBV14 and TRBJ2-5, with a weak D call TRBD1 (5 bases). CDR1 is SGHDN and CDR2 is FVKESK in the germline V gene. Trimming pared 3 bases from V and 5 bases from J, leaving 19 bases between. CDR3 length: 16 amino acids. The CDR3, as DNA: TGTGCCAGCAGCCACCGTCGGGTAGGGGCCCGGGAGACCCAGTACTTC. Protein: CASSHRRVGARETQYF.

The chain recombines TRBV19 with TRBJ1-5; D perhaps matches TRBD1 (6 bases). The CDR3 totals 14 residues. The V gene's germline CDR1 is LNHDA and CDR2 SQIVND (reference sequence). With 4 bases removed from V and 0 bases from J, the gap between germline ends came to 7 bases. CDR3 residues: CASSRTVSNQPQHF. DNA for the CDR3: TGTGCCAGTAGTAGGACAGTTAGCAATCAGCCCCAGCATTTT.

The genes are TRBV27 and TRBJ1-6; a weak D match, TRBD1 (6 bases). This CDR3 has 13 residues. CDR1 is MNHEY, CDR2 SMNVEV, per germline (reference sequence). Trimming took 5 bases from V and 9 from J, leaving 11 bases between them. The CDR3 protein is CASSNTGSSPLHF. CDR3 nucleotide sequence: TGTGCCAGCAGTAACACAGGGAGTTCACCCCTCCACTTT.

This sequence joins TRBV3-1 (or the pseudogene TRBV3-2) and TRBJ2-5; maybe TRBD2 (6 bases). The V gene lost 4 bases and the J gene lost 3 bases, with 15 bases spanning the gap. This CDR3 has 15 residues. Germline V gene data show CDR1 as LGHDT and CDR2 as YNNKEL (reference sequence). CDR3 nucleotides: TGTGCCAGCAGCCCCTCAGGCGGGGCCAAAGAGACCCAGTACTTC. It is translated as CASSPSGGAKETQYF.

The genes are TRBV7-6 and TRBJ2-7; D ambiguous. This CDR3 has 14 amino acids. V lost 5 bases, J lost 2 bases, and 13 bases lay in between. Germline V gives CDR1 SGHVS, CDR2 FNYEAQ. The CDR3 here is CASSPRMATYEQYF. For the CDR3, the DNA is TGTGCCAGCAGCCCCCGGATGGCTACCTACGAGCAGTACTTC.

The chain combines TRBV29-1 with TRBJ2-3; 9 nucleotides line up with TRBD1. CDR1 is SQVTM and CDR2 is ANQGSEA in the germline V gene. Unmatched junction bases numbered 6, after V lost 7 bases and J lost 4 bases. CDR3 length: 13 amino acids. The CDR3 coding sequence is TGCAGCGGGAGGGACAGGGACGCAGATACGCAGTATTTT. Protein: CSGRDRDADTQYF.

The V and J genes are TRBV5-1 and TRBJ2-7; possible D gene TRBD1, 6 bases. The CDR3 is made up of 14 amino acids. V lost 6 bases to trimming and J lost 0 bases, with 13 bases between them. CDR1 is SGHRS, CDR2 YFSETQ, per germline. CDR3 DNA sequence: TGCGCCAGCACCTCCAGGACAGACTCCTACGAGCAGTACTTC. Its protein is CASTSRTDSYEQYF. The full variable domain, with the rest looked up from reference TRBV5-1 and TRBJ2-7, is KAGVTQTPRYLIKTRGQQVTLSCSPISGHRSVSWYQQTPGQGLQFLFEYFSETQRNKGNFPGRFSGRQFSNSRSEMNVSTLELGDSALYLCASTSRTDSYEQYFGPGTRLTVT.

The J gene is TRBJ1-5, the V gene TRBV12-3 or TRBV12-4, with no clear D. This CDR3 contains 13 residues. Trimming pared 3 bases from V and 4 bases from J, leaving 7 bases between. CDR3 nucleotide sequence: TGTGCCAGCAGTTTGAGAGAAAATCAGCCCCAGCATTTT. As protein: CASSLRENQPQHF.

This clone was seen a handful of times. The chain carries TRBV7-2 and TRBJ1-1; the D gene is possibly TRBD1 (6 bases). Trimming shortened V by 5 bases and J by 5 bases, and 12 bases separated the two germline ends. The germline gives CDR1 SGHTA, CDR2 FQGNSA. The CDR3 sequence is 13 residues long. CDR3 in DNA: TGTGCCAGCAGCCCGACAGGTCGGACTGAAGCTTTCTTT. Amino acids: CASSPTGRTEAFF.

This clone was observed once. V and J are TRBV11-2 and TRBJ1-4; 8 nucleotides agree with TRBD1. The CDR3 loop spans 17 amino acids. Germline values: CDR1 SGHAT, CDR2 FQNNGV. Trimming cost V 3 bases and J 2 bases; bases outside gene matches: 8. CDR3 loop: CASSLARGRGTNEKLFF. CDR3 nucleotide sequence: TGTGCCAGCAGCTTGGCCAGGGGGCGAGGGACTAATGAAAAACTGTTTTTT. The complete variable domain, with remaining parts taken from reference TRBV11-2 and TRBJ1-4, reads EAGVAQSPRYKIIEKRQSVAFWCNPISGHATLYWYQQILGQGPKLLIQFQNNGVVDDSQLPKDRFSAERLKGVDSTLKIQPAKLEDSAVYLCASSLARGRGTNEKLFFGSGTQLSVL.

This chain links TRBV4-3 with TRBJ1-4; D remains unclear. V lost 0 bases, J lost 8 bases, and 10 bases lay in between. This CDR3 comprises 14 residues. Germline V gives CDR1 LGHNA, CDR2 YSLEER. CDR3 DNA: TGCGCCAGCAGCCAAGATGAACATGCGGAAAAACTGTTTTTT. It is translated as CASSQDEHAEKLFF.

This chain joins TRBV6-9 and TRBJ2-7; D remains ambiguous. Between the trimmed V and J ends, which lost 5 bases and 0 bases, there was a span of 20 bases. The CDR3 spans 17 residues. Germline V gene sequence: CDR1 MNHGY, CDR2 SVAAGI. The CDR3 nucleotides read TGTGCCAGCAGTCCCCCTTGGAGCGCCAGGAGCTCCTACGAGCAGTACTTC. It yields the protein CASSPPWSARSSYEQYF.

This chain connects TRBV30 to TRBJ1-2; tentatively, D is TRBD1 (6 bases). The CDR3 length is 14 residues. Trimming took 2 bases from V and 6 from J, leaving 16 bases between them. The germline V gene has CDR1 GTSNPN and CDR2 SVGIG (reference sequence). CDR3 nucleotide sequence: TGTGCCTGGAGTAGATTAGGGGGTTCGGATGGCTACACCTTC. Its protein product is CAWSRLGGSDGYTF. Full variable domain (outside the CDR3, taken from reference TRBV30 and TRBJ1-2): SQTIHQWPATLVQPVGSPLSLECTVEGTSNPNLYWYRQAAGRGLQLLFYSVGIGQISSEVPQNLSASRPQDRQFILSSKKLLLSDSGFYLCAWSRLGGSDGYTFGSGTRLTVV.

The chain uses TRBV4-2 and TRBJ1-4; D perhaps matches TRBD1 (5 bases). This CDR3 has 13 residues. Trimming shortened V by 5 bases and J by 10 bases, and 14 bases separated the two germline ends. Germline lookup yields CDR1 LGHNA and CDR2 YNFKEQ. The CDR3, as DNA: TGTGCCAGCAGCGCGCTGGGGGATACAAAACTGTTTTTT. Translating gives CASSALGDTKLFF.

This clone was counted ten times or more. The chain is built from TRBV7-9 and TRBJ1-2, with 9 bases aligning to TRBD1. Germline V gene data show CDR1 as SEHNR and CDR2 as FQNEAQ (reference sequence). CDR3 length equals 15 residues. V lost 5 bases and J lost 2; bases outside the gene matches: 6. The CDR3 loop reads CASSPTGGENYGYTF. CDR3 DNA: TGTGCCAGCAGCCCAACAGGGGGCGAGAACTATGGCTACACCTTC.

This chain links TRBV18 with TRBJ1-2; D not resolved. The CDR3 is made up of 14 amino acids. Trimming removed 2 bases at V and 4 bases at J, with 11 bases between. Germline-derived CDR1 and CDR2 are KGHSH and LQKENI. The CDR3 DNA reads TGTGCCAGCTCACCAAGTACGGAAAGCTATGGCTACACCTTC. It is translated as CASSPSTESYGYTF.

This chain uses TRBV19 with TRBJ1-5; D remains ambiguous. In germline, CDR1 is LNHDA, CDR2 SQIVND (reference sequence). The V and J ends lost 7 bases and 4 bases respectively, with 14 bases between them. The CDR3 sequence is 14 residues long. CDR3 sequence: CASTTLGGNQPQHF. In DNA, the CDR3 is TGTGCCAGTACCACGTTAGGAGGGAATCAGCCCCAGCATTTT. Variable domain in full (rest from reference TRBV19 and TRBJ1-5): DGGITQSPKYLFRKEGQNVTLSCEQNLNHDAMYWYRQDPGQGLRLIYYSQIVNDFQKGDIAEGYSVSREKKESFPLTVTSAQKNPTAFYLCASTTLGGNQPQHFGDGTRLSIL.

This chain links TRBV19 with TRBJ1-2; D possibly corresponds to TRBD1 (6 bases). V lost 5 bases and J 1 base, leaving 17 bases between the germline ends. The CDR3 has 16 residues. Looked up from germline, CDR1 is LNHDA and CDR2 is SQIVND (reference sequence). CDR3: CASSFGQKRVNYGYTF. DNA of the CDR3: TGTGCCAGTAGTTTCGGACAGAAGAGAGTTAACTATGGCTACACCTTC.

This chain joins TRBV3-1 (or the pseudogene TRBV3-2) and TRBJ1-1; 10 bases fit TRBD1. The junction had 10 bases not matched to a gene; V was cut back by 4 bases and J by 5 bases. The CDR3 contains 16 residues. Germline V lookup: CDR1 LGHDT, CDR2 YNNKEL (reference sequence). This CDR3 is CASSPPWGQGKTEAFF. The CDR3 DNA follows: TGTGCCAGCAGCCCCCCGTGGGGACAGGGGAAGACTGAAGCTTTCTTT.

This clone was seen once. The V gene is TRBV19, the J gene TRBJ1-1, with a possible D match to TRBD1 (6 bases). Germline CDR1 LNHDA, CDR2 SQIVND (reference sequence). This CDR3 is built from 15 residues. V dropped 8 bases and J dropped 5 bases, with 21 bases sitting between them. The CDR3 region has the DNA TGTGCCAGTGGTAAACTAGGGGGGCCGAGGACTGAAGCTTTCTTT. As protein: CASGKLGGPRTEAFF.